A single sample is the source of the 14 T cell receptor beta chains below, sequenced in a study of blood T cell repertoires in COVID-19. Profiled with immunoSEQ multiplex PCR; TCRdb holds only in-frame clones, not every one. This repertoire shows roughly 180,000 clones, about 85% found once; its top ten account for about 6.9%. Sequencing used peripheral blood. The receptor set was obtained from a man at least 80 years old with COVID-19, enrolled during active disease.

The chain uses TRBV13 and TRBJ1-5, with D uncertain. CDR1 and CDR2 (germline): PRHDT, FYEKMQ (reference sequence). Trimming stripped 0 bases from V and 7 bases from J, with 10 bases between. The CDR3 is 14 amino acids. The CDR3 region is CASSLGPGRQPQHF. As DNA, the CDR3 is TGTGCCAGCAGCTTAGGGCCGGGGAGGCAGCCCCAGCATTTT.

This clone has just a few counts. The chain links TRBV9 to TRBJ2-2; TRBD1 aligns across 10 bases. Germline assignment: CDR1 SGDLS and CDR2 YYNGEE. The CDR3 has 14 residues. V shed 3 bases and J 4 bases; nucleotides not matched to a gene: 0. CDR3 amino acids: CASSGTGGTGELFF. The CDR3 nucleotides read TGTGCCAGCAGCGGGACAGGGGGCACCGGGGAGCTGTTTTTT.

CDR3: CASSFTPGGDGYTF. The CDR3 DNA reads as TGTGCCAGCAGTTTTACTCCGGGGGGCGATGGCTACACCTTC. The gene calls are TRBV6-6 and TRBJ1-2, with a weak D call TRBD1 (6 bases). The CDR3 sequence is 14 residues long. Germline CDR1 is MNHNY and CDR2 is SVGAGI (reference sequence). V lost 4 bases, J lost 6 bases, and 15 bases lay in between.

The chain couples TRBV6-5 to TRBJ1-6; D unresolved. V was pared by 2 bases and J by 4 bases, with 9 bases between. The CDR3 has 15 amino acids. Germline CDR1 and CDR2: MNHEY and SVGAGI. CDR3 nucleotides: TGTGCCAGCAGTTACAGAGGCAGTTATAATTCACCCCTCCACTTT. Translation: CASSYRGSYNSPLHF.

A single count supports this clone. The genes are TRBV5-5 and TRBJ1-6; D call uncertain. The germline gives CDR1 SGHKS, CDR2 YYEKEE (reference sequence). CDR3 size: 14 residues. V lost 4 bases, J lost 5 bases, and 10 bases lay in between. The CDR3 sequence: CASSPQLNNSPLHF. The CDR3 DNA reads TGTGCCAGCAGCCCACAACTAAATAATTCACCCCTCCACTTT.

The chain uses TRBV5-5 and TRBJ2-3; D is possibly TRBD2 (5 bases). CDR3 length: 15 amino acids. The germline V and J ends were trimmed by 0 bases and 3 bases, with 11 bases remaining between them. Germline V lookup: CDR1 SGHKS, CDR2 YYEKEE (reference sequence). The CDR3 nucleotides are TGTGCCAGCAGCTTGGGTGGGAGCGCTACAGATACGCAGTATTTT. Translation gives CASSLGGSATDTQYF.

This clone was observed a handful of times. The rearrangement joins TRBV9 to TRBJ2-7; weak D call: TRBD1 (6 bases). Germline V lookup: CDR1 SGDLS, CDR2 YYNGEE. V shed 0 bases and J shed 1 base, with 20 bases lying between them. There are 18 residues in the CDR3. As DNA, the CDR3 is TGTGCCAGCAGCGTAGGGGGGTTCCTGGACAGCCCATCCTACGAGCAGTACTTC. The encoded protein is CASSVGGFLDSPSYEQYF.

The V gene is TRBV7-3, the J gene TRBJ2-2, with unresolved D. V was clipped by 3 bases and J by 1 base, with 6 bases between them. The V gene's germline CDR1 is SGHTA and CDR2 FQGTGA. The CDR3 has 14 amino acids. The CDR3 loop is CASSFTVNTGELFF. The CDR3 coding sequence is TGTGCCAGCAGCTTTACAGTGAACACCGGGGAGCTGTTTTTT. Drawing the rest from reference TRBV7-3 and TRBJ2-2, the complete variable domain is GAGVSQTPSNKVTEKGKYVELRCDPISGHTALYWYRQSLGQGPEFLIYFQGTGAADDSGLPNDRFFAVRPEGSVSTLKIQRTERGDSAVYLCASSFTVNTGELFFGEGSRLTVL.

The chain couples TRBV5-1 to TRBJ1-3; D gene ambiguous. Trimming cost V 7 bases and J 0 bases, with 11 bases left between them. Germline assignment: CDR1 SGHRS and CDR2 YFSETQ. CDR3 length: 14 amino acids. CDR3 residues: CASRPAVSGNTIYF. CDR3 bases: TGCGCCAGCCGGCCGGCGGTCTCTGGAAACACCATATATTTT.

This chain links TRBV19 with TRBJ2-3, with a tentative D call TRBD1 (6 bases). V dropped 3 bases and J dropped 8 bases, with 15 bases sitting between them. CDR1 is LNHDA, CDR2 SQIVND, per germline (reference sequence). The CDR3 spans 14 residues. The chain's CDR3 is CASSIGQGLGTQYF. CDR3 sequence (DNA): TGTGCCAGTAGTATCGGCCAGGGGTTGGGTACGCAGTATTTT.

V gene TRBV5-1 combines with J gene TRBJ1-1, with TRBD1 as a possible D gene (5 bases). Deletions cut 4 bases from V and 2 bases from J, with 12 bases between. The CDR3 length is 14 residues. Germline CDR1 is SGHRS and CDR2 is YFSETQ. DNA of the CDR3: TGCGCCAGCAGCCTTTTCGACAGAAACACTGAAGCTTTCTTT. Translating it yields CASSLFDRNTEAFF.

This clone occurred a few times. The gene calls are TRBV5-1 and TRBJ1-2, with 9 bases lining up with TRBD1. From germline, CDR1 is SGHRS and CDR2 YFSETQ. The length of the CDR3 is 15 residues. V lost 0 bases to trimming and J lost 7 bases; unmatched junction nucleotides: 7. CDR3 sequence: CASSLVPGQGTGYTF. CDR3 nucleotide sequence: TGCGCCAGCAGCTTGGTCCCGGGACAGGGTACTGGCTACACCTTC.

The chain uses TRBV7-9 and TRBJ1-2; TRBD1 agrees at 8 bases. The CDR3 consists of 14 residues. The germline V gene has CDR1 SEHNR and CDR2 FQNEAQ (reference sequence). V gave up 1 base and J gave up 8 bases; unmatched junction bases: 6. CDR3 nucleotide sequence: TGTGCCAGCAGCTTAGTCCAGGGGGCTGGAGGCTACACCTTC. Translation: CASSLVQGAGGYTF.

This sequence joins TRBV23-1 and TRBJ2-7; perhaps TRBD2 as D (6 bases). TRBV23-1 is designated an ORF whose function remains uncertain. The CDR3 has 13 amino acids. The V and J ends lost 4 bases and 3 bases respectively, with 10 bases between them. CDR3 loop: CASSPPGGYEQYF. In DNA, the CDR3 is TGCGCCAGCAGTCCCCCCGGGGGCTACGAGCAGTACTTC.